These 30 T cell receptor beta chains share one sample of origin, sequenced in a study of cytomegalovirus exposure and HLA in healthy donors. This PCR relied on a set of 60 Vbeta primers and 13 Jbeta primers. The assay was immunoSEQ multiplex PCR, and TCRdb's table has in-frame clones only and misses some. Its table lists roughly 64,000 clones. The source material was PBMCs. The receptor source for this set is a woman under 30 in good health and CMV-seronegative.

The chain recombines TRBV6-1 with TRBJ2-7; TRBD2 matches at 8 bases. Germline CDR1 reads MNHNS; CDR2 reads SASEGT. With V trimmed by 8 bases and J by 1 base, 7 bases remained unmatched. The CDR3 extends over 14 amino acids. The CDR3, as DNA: TGTGCCAGCGTGAAAGCGGGAGTATCCTACGAGCAGTACTTC. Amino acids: CASVKAGVSYEQYF.

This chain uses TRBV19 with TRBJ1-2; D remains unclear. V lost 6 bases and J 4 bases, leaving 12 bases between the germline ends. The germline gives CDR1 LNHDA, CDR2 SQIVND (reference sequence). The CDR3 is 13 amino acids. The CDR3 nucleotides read TGTGCCAGTAGGACGGAGTTATTCTATGGCTACACCTTC. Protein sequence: CASRTELFYGYTF.

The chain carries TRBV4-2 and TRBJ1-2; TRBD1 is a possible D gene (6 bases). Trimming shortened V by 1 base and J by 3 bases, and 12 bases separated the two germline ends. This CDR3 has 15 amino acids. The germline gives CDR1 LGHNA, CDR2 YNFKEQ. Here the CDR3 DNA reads TGTGCCAGCAGCCAAGTTGTACAGGGCGACTATGGCTACACCTTC. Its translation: CASSQVVQGDYGYTF.

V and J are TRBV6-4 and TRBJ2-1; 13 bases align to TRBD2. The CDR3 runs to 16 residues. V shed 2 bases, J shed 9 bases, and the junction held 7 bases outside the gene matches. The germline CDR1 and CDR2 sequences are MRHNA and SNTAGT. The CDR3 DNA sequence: TGTGCCAGCAGTGACGGACTAGCGGGAGAACATGGTGAGCAGTTCTTC. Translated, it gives CASSDGLAGEHGEQFF.

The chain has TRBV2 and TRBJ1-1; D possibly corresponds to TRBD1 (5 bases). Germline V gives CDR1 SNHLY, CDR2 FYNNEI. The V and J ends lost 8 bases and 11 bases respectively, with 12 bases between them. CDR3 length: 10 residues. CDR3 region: CASGTGRAFF. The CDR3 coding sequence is TGTGCCAGCGGGACTGGTCGGGCTTTCTTT.

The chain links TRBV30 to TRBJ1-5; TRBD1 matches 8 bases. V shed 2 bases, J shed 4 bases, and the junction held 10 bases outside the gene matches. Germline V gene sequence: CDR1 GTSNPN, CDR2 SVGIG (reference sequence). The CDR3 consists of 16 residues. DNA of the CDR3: TGTGCCTGGAGTTCCCAGGGACAGGCGGGGAATCAGCCCCAGCATTTT. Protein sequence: CAWSSQGQAGNQPQHF.

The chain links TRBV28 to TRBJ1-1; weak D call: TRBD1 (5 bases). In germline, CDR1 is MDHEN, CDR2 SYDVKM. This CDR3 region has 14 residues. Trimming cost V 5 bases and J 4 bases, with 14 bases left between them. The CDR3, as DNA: TGTGCCAGCAGTCAGGGCCAAGAAGCCACTGAAGCTTTCTTT. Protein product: CASSQGQEATEAFF.

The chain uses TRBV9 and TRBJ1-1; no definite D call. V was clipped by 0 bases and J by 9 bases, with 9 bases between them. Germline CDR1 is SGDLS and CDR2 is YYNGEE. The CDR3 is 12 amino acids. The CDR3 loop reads CASSVENLQAFF. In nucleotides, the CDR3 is TGTGCCAGCAGCGTAGAGAACTTACAAGCTTTCTTT.

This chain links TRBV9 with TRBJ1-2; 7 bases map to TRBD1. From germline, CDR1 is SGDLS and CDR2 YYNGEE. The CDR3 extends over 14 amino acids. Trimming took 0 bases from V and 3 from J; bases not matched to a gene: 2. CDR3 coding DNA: TGTGCCAGCAGCGTAGCAGGGGGTGACTATGGCTACACCTTC. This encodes CASSVAGGDYGYTF.

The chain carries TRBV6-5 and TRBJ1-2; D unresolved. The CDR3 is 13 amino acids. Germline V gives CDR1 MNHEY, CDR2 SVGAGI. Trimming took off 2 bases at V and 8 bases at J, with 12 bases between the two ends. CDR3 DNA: TGTGCCAGCAGTTACAGATCCTTCGAGGGCTACACCTTC. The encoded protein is CASSYRSFEGYTF.

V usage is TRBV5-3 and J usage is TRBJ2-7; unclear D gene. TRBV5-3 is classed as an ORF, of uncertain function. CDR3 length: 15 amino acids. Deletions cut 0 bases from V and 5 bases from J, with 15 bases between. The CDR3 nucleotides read TGTGCCAGAAGCTTGGAGATGCGGTCGTCCGACGAGCAGTACTTC. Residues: CARSLEMRSSDEQYF.

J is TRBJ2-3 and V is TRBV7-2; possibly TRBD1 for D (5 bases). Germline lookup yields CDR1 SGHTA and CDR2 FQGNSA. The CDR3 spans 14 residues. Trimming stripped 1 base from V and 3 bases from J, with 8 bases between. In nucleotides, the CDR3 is TGTGCCAGCAGCTTAGGGGGCCGTACAGATACGCAGTATTTT. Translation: CASSLGGRTDTQYF.

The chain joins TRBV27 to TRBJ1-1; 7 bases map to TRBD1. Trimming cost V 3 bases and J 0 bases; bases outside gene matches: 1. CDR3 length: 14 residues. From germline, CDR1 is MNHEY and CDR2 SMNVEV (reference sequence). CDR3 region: CASSLTGMNTEAFF. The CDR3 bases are TGTGCCAGCAGTTTGACAGGGATGAACACTGAAGCTTTCTTT.

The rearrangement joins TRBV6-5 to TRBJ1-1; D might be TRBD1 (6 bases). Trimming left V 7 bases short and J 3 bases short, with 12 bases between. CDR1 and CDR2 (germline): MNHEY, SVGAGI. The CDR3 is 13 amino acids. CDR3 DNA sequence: TGTGCCAGCATCCCAACAGGGTACACTGAAGCTTTCTTT. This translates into CASIPTGYTEAFF.

The CDR3 sequence: CASSLTAVPYEQYF. CDR3 DNA sequence: TGTGCCAGCAGTTTAACAGCGGTGCCCTACGAGCAGTACTTC. The chain joins TRBV27 to TRBJ2-7, with D maybe TRBD2 (5 bases). The V end lost 2 bases, the J end lost 2 bases, and 10 bases lay between the germline ends. In germline, CDR1 is MNHEY, CDR2 SMNVEV (reference sequence). The CDR3 has 14 residues.

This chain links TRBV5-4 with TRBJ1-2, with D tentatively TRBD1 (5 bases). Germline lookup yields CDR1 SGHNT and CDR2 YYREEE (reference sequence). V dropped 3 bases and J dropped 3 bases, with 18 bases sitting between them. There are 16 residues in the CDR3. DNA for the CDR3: TGTGCCAGCAGCTCCGGGGAGGGGCGACACTACTATGGCTACACCTTC. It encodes CASSSGEGRHYYGYTF.

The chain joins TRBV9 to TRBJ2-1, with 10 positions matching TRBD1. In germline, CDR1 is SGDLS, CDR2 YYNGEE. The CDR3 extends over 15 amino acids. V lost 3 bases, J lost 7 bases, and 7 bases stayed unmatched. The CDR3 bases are TGTGCCAGCAGCGCGCCGGGACAGGGGAGAAATGAGCAGTTCTTC. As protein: CASSAPGQGRNEQFF.

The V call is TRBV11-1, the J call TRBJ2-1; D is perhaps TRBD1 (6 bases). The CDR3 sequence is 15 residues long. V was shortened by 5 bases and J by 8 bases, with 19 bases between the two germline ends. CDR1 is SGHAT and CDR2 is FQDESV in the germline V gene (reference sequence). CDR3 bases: TGTGCCAGCAGCCAAGGGGGTGGGGTCGGTCATGAGCAGTTCTTC. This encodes CASSQGGGVGHEQFF.

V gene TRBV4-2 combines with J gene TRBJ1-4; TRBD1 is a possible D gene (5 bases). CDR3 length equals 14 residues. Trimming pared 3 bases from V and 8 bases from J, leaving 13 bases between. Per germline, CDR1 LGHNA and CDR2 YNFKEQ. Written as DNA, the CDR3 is TGTGCCAGCAGCCAGGGGGGGTGGGGAGAAAAACTGTTTTTT. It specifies CASSQGGWGEKLFF.

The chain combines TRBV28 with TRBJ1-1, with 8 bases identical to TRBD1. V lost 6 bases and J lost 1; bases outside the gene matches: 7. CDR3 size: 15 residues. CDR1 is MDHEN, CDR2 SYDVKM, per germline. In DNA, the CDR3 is TGTGCCAGCAGCCCTTCCGGACAGGGGAACACTGAAGCTTTCTTT. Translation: CASSPSGQGNTEAFF.

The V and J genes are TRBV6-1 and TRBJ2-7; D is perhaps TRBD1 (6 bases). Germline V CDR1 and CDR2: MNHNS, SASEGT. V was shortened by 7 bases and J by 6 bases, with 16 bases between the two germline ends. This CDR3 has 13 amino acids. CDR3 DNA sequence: TGTGCCAGCAATCACAGGGTCGGAGGCGAGCAGTACTTC. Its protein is CASNHRVGGEQYF.

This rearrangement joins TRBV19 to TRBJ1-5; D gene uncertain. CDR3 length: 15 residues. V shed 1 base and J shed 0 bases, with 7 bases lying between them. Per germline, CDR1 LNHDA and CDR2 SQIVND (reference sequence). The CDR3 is CASSIGRDSNQPQHF. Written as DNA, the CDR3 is TGTGCCAGTAGTATAGGTCGGGATAGCAATCAGCCCCAGCATTTT.

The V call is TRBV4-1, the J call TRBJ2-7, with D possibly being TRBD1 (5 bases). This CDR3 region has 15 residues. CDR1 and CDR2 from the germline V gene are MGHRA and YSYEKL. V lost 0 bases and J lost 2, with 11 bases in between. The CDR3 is CASSQESDSTYEQYF. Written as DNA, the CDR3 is TGCGCCAGCAGCCAAGAATCTGACAGTACCTACGAGCAGTACTTC.

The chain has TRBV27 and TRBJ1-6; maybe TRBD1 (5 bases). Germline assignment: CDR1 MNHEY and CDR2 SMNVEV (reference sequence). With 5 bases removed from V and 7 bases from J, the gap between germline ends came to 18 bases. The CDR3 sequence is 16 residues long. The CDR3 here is CASSTSGRAGNSPLHF. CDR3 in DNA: TGTGCCAGCAGTACATCAGGCAGGGCTGGAAATTCACCCCTCCACTTT.

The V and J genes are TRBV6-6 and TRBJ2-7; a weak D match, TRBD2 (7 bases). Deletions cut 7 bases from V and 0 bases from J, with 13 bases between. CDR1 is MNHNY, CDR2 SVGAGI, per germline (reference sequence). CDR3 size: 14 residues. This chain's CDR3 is CASNPGGPSYEQYF. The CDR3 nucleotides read TGTGCCAGCAATCCCGGGGGGCCCTCCTACGAGCAGTACTTC.

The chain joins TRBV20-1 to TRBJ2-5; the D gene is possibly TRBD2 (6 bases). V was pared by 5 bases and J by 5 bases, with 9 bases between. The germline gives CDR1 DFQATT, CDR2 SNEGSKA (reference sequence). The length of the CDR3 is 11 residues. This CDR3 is CSAPGVETQYF. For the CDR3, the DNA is TGCAGTGCTCCGGGGGTGGAGACCCAGTACTTC.

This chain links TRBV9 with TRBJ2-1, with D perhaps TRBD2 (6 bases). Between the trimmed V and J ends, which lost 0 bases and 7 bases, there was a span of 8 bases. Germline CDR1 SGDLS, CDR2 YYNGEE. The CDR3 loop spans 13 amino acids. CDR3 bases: TGTGCCAGCAGCGTAGGGCTAGCGAATGAGCAGTTCTTC. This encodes CASSVGLANEQFF.

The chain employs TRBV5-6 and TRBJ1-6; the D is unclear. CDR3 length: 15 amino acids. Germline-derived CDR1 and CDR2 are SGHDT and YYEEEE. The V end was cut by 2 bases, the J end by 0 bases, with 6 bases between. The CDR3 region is CASSLPSSYNSPLHF. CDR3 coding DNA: TGTGCCAGCAGCTTACCCAGCTCCTATAATTCACCCCTCCACTTT.

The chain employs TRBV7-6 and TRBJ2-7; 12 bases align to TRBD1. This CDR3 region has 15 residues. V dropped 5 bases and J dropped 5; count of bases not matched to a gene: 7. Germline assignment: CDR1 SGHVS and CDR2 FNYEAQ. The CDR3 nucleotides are TGTGCCAGCAGCCCGAATGGGACAGGGGGCCACGAGCAGTACTTC. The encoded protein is CASSPNGTGGHEQYF.

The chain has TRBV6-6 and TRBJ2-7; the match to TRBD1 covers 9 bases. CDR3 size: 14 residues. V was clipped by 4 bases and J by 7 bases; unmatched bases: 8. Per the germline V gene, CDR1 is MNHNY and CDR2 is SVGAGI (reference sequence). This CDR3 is CASSSLQGAGEQYF. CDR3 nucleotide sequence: TGTGCCAGCAGTTCTCTACAGGGGGCGGGGGAGCAGTACTTC.